This TCR beta chain came from a study of multiple sclerosis patients with progressive multifocal leukoencephalopathy. Study-wide results and caveats: Preferential TRBV-TRBJ pairings or common gene usage were not detected at PML.

Time point described: before natalizumab initiation. T0 blood was collected before the first natalizumab infusion. For this clone: Its antigen is not identified.

Every PCR reaction included synthetic inline CDR3 controls for all V-J pairings. TCRdb keeps only in-frame clones here, not all; method: immunoSEQ multiplex PCR. Altogether roughly 28,000 clones are present, approximately 90% being singletons, with the ten largest covering approximately 1.1%. V lost 0 bases to trimming and J lost 3 bases, with 14 bases between them. From germline, CDR1 is SQVTM and CDR2 ANQGSEA. The CDR3 has 15 amino acids. This clonotype originated in a human donor with multiple sclerosis. The specimen sequenced was PBMCs. V is TRBV29-1 and J is TRBJ1-2, with D maybe TRBD1 (5 bases). The CDR3 DNA sequence: TGCAGCGTTGAAGATCAGACAGCCCCTCACTATGGCTACACCTTC. Its translation: CSVEDQTAPHYGYTF.